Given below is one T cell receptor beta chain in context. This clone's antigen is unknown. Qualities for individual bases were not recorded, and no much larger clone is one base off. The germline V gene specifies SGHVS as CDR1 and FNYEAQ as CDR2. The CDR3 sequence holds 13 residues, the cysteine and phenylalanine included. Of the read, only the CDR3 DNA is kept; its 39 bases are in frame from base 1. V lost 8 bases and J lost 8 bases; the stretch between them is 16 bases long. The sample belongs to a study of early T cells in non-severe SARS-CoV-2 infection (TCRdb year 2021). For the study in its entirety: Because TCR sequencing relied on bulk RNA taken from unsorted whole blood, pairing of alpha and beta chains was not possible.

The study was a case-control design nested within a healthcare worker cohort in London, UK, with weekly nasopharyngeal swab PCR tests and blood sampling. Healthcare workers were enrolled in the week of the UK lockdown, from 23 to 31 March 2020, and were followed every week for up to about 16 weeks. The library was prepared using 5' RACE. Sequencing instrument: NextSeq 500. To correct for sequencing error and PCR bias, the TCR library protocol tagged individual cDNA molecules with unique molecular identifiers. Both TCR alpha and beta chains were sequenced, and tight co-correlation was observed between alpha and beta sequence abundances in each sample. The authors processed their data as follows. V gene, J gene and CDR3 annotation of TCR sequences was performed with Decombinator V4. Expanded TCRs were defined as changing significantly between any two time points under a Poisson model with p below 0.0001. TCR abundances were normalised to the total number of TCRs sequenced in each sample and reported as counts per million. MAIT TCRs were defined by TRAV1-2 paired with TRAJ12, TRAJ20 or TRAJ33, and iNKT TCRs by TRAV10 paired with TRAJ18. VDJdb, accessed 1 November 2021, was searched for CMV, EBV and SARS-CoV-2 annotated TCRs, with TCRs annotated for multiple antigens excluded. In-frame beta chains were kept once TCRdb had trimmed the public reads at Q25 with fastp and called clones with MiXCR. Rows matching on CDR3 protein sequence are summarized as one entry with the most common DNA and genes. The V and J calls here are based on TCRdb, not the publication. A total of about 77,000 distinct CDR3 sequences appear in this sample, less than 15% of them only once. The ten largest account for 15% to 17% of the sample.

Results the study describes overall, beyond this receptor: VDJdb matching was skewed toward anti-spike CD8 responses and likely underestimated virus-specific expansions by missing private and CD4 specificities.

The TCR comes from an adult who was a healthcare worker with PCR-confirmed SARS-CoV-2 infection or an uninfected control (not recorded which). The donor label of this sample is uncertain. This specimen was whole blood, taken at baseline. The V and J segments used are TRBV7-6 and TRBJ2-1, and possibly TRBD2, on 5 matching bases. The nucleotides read TGTGCCAGCCGGCCGGGATCCTTCGATGAGCAGTTCTTC. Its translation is CASRPGSFDEQFF.